This T cell receptor (beta chain) is drawn from a study of T cells in Graves' hyperthyroidism and ophthalmopathy. Study results and limitations: Most clonotypes expanded in the thyroid (above 0.001) were also present in blood.

Amplified TCR beta CDR3 regions came from RNA transcripts. HTBI primers drove first-round RT-PCR of the TCR CDR3. One entry per CDR3 protein, called by TCRdb with MiXCR from the multiplex PCR reads. The table shows 300,000 to 400,000 distinct CDR3 sequences, with over 20% occurring only once. The CDR3 loop spans 14 amino acids. Germline-derived CDR1 and CDR2 are SQVTM and ANQGSEA. The V gene lost 0 bases and the J gene lost 4 bases, with 12 bases spanning the gap. Many counts were recorded for this clonotype. As yet, its antigen is unknown. The sequenced material came from blood. The chain uses TRBV29-1 and TRBJ2-5; possibly TRBD1 or TRBD2 for D (5 bases each). The TCR comes from a woman aged 45 to 65 with Graves' hyperthyroidism. The CDR3 nucleotides are TGCAGCGTTGAAGATCGGGGACCGGCAGAGACCCAGTACTTC. This gives the protein CSVEDRGPAETQYF.